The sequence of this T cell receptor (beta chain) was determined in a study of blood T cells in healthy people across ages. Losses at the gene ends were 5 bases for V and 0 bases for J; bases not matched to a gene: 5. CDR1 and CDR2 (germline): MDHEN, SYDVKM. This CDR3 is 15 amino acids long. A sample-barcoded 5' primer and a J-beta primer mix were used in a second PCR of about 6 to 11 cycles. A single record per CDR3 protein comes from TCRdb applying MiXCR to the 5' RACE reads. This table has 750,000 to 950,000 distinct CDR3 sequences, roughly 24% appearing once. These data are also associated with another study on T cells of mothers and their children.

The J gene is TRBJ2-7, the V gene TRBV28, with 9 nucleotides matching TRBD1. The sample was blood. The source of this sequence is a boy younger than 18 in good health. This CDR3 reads CASSVRQGDSYEQYF. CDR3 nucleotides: TGTGCCAGCAGTGTTCGACAGGGGGACTCCTACGAGCAGTACTTC. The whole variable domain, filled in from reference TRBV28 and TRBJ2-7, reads DVKVTQSSRYLVKRTGEKVFLECVQDMDHENMFWYRQDPGLGLRLIYFSYDVKMKEKGDIPEGYSVSREKKERFSLILESASTNQTSMYLCASSVRQGDSYEQYFGPGTRLTVT.